Following are 17 T cell receptor beta chains from one sample sequenced in a study of T cell repertoires in cytomegalovirus infection. TCRdb re-analysed the reads in MiXCR, keeping a single row per CDR3 protein. Seen here are 300,000 to 400,000 distinct CDR3 sequences, about a sixth observed once, and the top ten hold roughly 9%. Sequences were obtained from PBMCs. These receptors came from a human donor in good health (CMV status not recorded). Some clones in this sample may be carry-over from other donors' samples.

This clonotype was detected ten times or more. V usage is TRBV2 and J usage is TRBJ2-7, with 10 positions matching TRBD1. The V gene end was trimmed by 6 bases and the J gene end by 3 bases; junction bases not matched to a gene: 5. Germline V gene sequence: CDR1 SNHLY, CDR2 FYNNEI. The CDR3 contains 14 residues. The CDR3 here is CASSQGQGRYEQYF. The CDR3 DNA reads as TGTGCCAGCAGCCAGGGACAGGGGCGCTACGAGCAGTACTTC.

This clonotype appeared many times. This CDR3 reads CASSLFGRPSDTQYF. The CDR3 DNA sequence: TGTGCCAGCAGCTTATTTGGTCGGCCCTCAGATACGCAGTATTTT. The chain couples TRBV11-2 to TRBJ2-3; D is unclear. The CDR3 covers 15 residues. Germline V CDR1 and CDR2: SGHAT, FQNNGV. V shed 2 bases and J shed 4 bases, with 13 bases lying between them.

A few counts support this clonotype. J is TRBJ1-2 and V is TRBV6-1; no clear D. Trimming took 6 bases from V and 8 from J, leaving 10 bases between them. The CDR3 has 11 residues. Germline lookup yields CDR1 MNHNS and CDR2 SASEGT. CDR3 residues: CASRDFHGYTF. CDR3 nucleotides: TGTGCCAGCAGAGACTTCCACGGCTACACCTTC.

The chain joins TRBV5-1 to TRBJ2-1; D is unclear. The germline CDR1 and CDR2 sequences are SGHRS and YFSETQ. CDR3 length equals 13 residues. Trimming shortened V by 7 bases and J by 6 bases, and 14 bases separated the two germline ends. The CDR3 loop is CASGSGAANEQFF. DNA for the CDR3: TGCGCCAGCGGGTCGGGTGCGGCCAATGAGCAGTTCTTC.

The chain joins TRBV7-2 to TRBJ2-7; no clear D gene. This CDR3 has 13 residues. Per the germline V gene, CDR1 is SGHTA and CDR2 is FQGNSA. With 6 bases removed from V and 2 bases from J, the gap between germline ends came to 11 bases. The CDR3 DNA reads TGTGCCAGCAGACTCGATAGAGCCTACGAGCAGTACTTC. Translated, it gives CASRLDRAYEQYF.

This sequence joins TRBV15 and TRBJ2-7; D remains ambiguous. The CDR3 runs 12 residues. Trimming took 5 bases from V and 0 from J, leaving 5 bases between them. Germline CDR1 and CDR2: LNHNV and YYDKDF (reference sequence). The CDR3 spells CATSPSSYEQYF. The CDR3 DNA follows: TGTGCCACCAGCCCGAGCTCCTACGAGCAGTACTTC. Looking up the rest from reference TRBV15 and TRBJ2-7 gives the full variable domain: DAMVIQNPRYQVTQFGKPVTLSCSQTLNHNVMYWYQQKSSQAPKLLFHYYDKDFNNEADTPDNFQSRRPNTSFCFLDIRSPGLGDTAMYLCATSPSSYEQYFGPGTRLTVT.

V and J are TRBV4-3 and TRBJ1-2, with 10 positions matching TRBD1. CDR3 size: 15 residues. Germline values: CDR1 LGHNA, CDR2 YSLEER. Trimming removed 3 bases from V and 2 bases from J; junction bases left unmatched: 3. CDR3 sequence reads: CASSHTDRGNYGYTF. CDR3 sequence (DNA): TGCGCCAGCAGCCACACGGACAGGGGGAACTATGGCTACACCTTC.

This clonotype has a count of ten or more. The chain is built from TRBV7-2 and TRBJ2-3; D possibly matches TRBD1 or TRBD2 (5 bases each). The CDR3 consists of 15 residues. Germline CDR1 reads SGHTA; CDR2 reads FQGNSA. The V end lost 5 bases, the J end lost 0 bases, and 12 bases lay between the germline ends. The CDR3, as DNA: TGTGCCAGCAGCCCTCTCGGGGCTAGCACAGATACGCAGTATTTT. It codes for CASSPLGASTDTQYF.

V is TRBV11-3 and J is TRBJ1-1, with D perhaps matching TRBD1 (5 bases). CDR3 length: 13 amino acids. V was trimmed by 5 bases and J by 0 bases, leaving 7 bases between them. Germline CDR1 reads SGHNT; CDR2 reads YENEEA. The CDR3 reads CASSKDMNTEAFF. The CDR3 DNA follows: TGTGCCAGCAGCAAGGACATGAACACTGAAGCTTTCTTT.

The gene calls are TRBV7-9 and TRBJ1-1; D perhaps matches TRBD1 (6 bases). Deletions cut 5 bases from V and 6 bases from J, with 13 bases between. Germline CDR1 SEHNR, CDR2 FQNEAQ (reference sequence). The CDR3 has 13 residues. CDR3 region: CASSAGVLPEAFF. The CDR3 DNA reads as TGTGCCAGCAGCGCAGGGGTCCTCCCTGAAGCTTTCTTT. Together with reference TRBV7-9 and TRBJ1-1, the CDR3 gives the full variable domain: DTGVSQNPRHKITKRGQNVTFRCDPISEHNRLYWYRQTLGQGPEFLTYFQNEAQLEKSRLLSDRFSAERPKGSFSTLEIQRTEQGDSAMYLCASSAGVLPEAFFGQGTRLTVV.

DNA of the CDR3: TGTGCCAGCAGTTACCACGGGTACGAGCAGTACTTC. Its protein product is CASSYHGYEQYF. The genes are TRBV6-2 or TRBV6-3 and TRBJ2-7; D is unclear. V lost 2 bases, J lost 4 bases, and 6 bases lay in between. Germline CDR1 is MNHEY and CDR2 is SVGEGT. CDR3 length equals 12 residues.

This clonotype has a handful of counts. The J gene is TRBJ2-5, the V gene TRBV6-1; 12 nucleotides align to TRBD1. Losses at the gene ends were 9 bases for V and 6 bases for J; bases not matched to a gene: 5. The germline CDR1 and CDR2 sequences are MNHNS and SASEGT. CDR3 length equals 13 residues. The CDR3 nucleotides read TGTGCCAGTGGGACAGGGGGCGCGAAGACCCAGTACTTC. Protein: CASGTGGAKTQYF.

This clonotype was detected a few times. V is TRBV5-4 and J is TRBJ1-2; the match to TRBD1 covers 10 bases. V trimming: 4 bases; J trimming: 3 bases; junction bases outside the gene matches: 3. The CDR3 is 14 residues long. Germline CDR1 reads SGHNT; CDR2 reads YYREEE (reference sequence). CDR3 in DNA: TGTGCCAGCAGCCGGGACAGGGGAGACTATGGCTACACCTTC. This codes for CASSRDRGDYGYTF.

The rearrangement uses TRBV20-1 and TRBJ1-3; 7 nucleotides line up with TRBD1. This CDR3 has 12 amino acids. V gave up 5 bases and J gave up 8 bases; unmatched junction bases: 6. CDR1 DFQATT and CDR2 SNEGSKA come from the germline V gene (reference sequence). The CDR3 spells CSAGGTVDTIYF. The DNA of the CDR3 is TGCAGTGCTGGCGGGACAGTTGACACCATATATTTT.

This clonotype was recorded a few times. This chain joins TRBV19 and TRBJ2-1; a possible D gene is TRBD2 (5 bases). The CDR3 totals 14 residues. The ends were cut back, 3 bases at V and 7 bases at J, with 13 bases in the middle. CDR1 LNHDA and CDR2 SQIVND come from the germline V gene (reference sequence). As DNA, the CDR3 is TGTGCCAGTAGTATTACCCGGGGTGTGAATGAGCAGTTCTTC. As protein: CASSITRGVNEQFF.

The rearrangement links TRBV11-2 to TRBJ1-2; 9 nucleotides match TRBD1. The junction had 7 bases not matched to a gene; V was cut back by 5 bases and J by 0 bases. The CDR3 totals 16 residues. CDR1 is SGHAT, CDR2 FQNNGV, per germline. Here the CDR3 reads CASSMTGGRTNYGYTF. The CDR3 DNA is TGTGCCAGCAGCATGACAGGGGGAAGAACTAACTATGGCTACACCTTC.

This clonotype was seen a few times. CDR3 amino acids: CATSRGGAPRASDTQYF. In nucleotides, the CDR3 is TGTGCCACCAGCAGAGGAGGAGCCCCCAGGGCCTCAGATACGCAGTATTTT. The rearrangement joins TRBV15 to TRBJ2-3; TRBD1 is a possible D gene (5 bases). CDR3 length: 17 residues. The V end was cut by 1 base, the J end by 4 bases, with 18 bases between. Germline values: CDR1 LNHNV, CDR2 YYDKDF (reference sequence).